Detailed here is one T cell receptor (beta chain). Its specific antigen is unknown. No clone much larger than this one lies a single base away; base qualities are absent. These data are taken from a study of CD8+CD57+ T cells in acquired aplastic anemia (dated by TCRdb to the late 2010s). For the wider study: Extracted DNA from sorted CD4+ and CD8+ cells averaged around 2.9 ug, ranging from roughly 0.17 to 30 ug. A CD8+CD57+ expansion meant a frequency higher than the mean frequency seen in healthy subjects. The paper as a whole reports these results and caveats: No significant difference in CD8+ Simpson's diversity was found between patients and healthy controls (P=0.060). Around 28 CD8+ CDR3 sequences were found to be shared between patients and controls, but these sequences appeared to be highly expressed in patients and within the immunodominant clones of the patients.

Patients chosen for sequencing had shown expansion of CD8+CD57+ cells by flow cytometry. Every patient had severe acquired aplastic anemia, diagnosed using the International Study of Aplastic Anemia and Agranulocytosis and Camitta criteria. Patients had received no therapy at the time of blood sampling. In the study, sorted CD4+ and CD8+ blood T cells from patients with severe aplastic anemia and from healthy subjects underwent deep sequencing of TCR repertoires. Patients were enrolled in the USA under clinicaltrials.gov protocols 00001620, 01623167, 00001397, 00071045, 00081523 and 00961064. Ficoll-Paque density gradient centrifugation was used to isolate peripheral blood mononuclear cells. Before DNA extraction, CD4+ and CD8+ T cells were sorted by FACS or by magnetic beads. Genomic DNA served as template for TCR beta VDJ combination and CDR3 sequence profiling. An Illumina HiSeq 2000 was the platform used for TCR repertoire sequencing. As for the original processing: TRBV/TRBJ rearrangement plots, CDR3 size and DJ length profiles, and Simpson's diversity index were used to evaluate the repertoires. Whichever DNA sequence was most abundant in the deep sequencing data was defined as the immunodominant clone. CDR3 amino acid sequences were checked for sharing between subjects and were compared against published repertoires and the VDJdb database. TCRdb trimmed public reads at Q25 via fastp, called clones via MiXCR and kept in-frame beta chains. CDR3 protein duplicates are merged, each entry listing the most common genes and DNA. The authors' filters were not applied to this entry. For this sample there are 400,000 to 600,000 distinct CDR3 sequences; less than 35% appear just once. 0.7% to 1% of the sample rests with the top ten.

The germline V gene (reference sequence) gives CDR1 as LNHDA and CDR2 as SQIVND. V is trimmed back by 3 bases and J by 5 bases, and the junction contains 5 bases that no gene match accounts for. The CDR3 numbers 15 residues from cysteine through phenylalanine. Only the CDR3 part of the read is kept: 45 bases, read in frame from the first base. The chain was built from TRBV19 and TRBJ2-5; 11 central nucleotides agree with TRBD1. What was sequenced was sorted CD4+, CD8+, or CD8+CD57+ T cells (not recorded which) from PBMCs. This TCR derives from a human donor with aplastic anemia. The base sequence is TGTGCCAGTAGTATGCCTGGGACAGGGGGTGAGACCCAGTACTTC. It specifies CASSMPGTGGETQYF. The full variable domain, completed from the reference TRBV19 and TRBJ2-5 proteins outside the CDR3, reads DGGITQSPKYLFRKEGQNVTLSCEQNLNHDAMYWYRQDPGQGLRLIYYSQIVNDFQKGDIAEGYSVSREKKESFPLTVTSAQKNPTAFYLCASSMPGTGGETQYFGPGTRLLVL.